This TCR beta chain was sequenced during a study of shared clonotypes between healthy human individuals. The CDR3 sequence is 16 residues long. The V gene's germline CDR1 is MDHEN and CDR2 SYDVKM. V was shortened by 6 bases and J by 1 base, with 16 bases between the two germline ends. Template for every sorted-subset replicate PCR totaled 150 to 250 ng DNA, approximately 30,000 T cell genomes. Assay: immunoSEQ multiplex PCR; the TCRdb copy retains only in-frame clones and omits some. This sample has around 700,000 clones, with 72% found just once. The rearrangement links TRBV28 to TRBJ1-5; D gene unclear. The sequenced material came from memory CD4+ T cells sorted from blood. Documented subset: CD45RA-negative fraction. This receptor was taken from a woman aged 25 to 45 in good health. This CDR3 reads CASRPQKGLSNQPQHF. The CDR3, as DNA: TGTGCCAGCAGGCCTCAAAAAGGACTAAGCAATCAGCCCCAGCATTTT.